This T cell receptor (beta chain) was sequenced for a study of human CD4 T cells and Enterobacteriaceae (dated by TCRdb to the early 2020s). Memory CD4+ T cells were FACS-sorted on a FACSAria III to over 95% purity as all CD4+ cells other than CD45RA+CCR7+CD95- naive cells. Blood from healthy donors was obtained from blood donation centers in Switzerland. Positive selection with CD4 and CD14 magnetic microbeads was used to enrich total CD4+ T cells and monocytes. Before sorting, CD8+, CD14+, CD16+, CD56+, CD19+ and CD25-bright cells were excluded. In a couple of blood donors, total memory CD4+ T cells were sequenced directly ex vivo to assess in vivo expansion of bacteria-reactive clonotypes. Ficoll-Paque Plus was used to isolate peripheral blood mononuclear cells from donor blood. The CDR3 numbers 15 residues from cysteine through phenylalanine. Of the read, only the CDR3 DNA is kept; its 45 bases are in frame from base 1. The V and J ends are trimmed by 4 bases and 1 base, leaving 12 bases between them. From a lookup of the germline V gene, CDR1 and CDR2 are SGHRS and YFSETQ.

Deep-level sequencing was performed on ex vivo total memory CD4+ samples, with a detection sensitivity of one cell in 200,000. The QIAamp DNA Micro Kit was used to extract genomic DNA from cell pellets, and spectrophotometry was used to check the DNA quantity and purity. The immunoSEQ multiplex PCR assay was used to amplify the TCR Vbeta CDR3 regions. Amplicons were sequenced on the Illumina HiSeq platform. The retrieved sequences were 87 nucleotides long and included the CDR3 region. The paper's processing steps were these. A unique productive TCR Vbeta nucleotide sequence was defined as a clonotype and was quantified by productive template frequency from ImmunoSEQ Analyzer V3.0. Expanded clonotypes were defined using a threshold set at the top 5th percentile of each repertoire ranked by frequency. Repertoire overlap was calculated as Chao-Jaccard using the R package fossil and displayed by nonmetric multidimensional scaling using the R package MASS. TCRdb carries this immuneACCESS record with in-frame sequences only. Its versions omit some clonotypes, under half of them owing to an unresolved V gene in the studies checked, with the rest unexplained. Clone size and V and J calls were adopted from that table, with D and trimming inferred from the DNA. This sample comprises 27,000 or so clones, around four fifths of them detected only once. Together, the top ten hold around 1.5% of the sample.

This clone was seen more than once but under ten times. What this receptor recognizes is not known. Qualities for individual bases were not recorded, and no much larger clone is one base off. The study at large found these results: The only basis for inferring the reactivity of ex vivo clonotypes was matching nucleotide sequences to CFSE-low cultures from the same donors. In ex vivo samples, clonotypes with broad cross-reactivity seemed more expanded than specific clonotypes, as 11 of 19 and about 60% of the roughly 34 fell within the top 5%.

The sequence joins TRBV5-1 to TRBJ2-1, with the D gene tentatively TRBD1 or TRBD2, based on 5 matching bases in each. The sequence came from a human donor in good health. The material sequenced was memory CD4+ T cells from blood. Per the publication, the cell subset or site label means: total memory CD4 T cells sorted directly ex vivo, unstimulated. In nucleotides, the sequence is TGCGCCAGCAGCCAGGGAGACGGGTCCTACAATGAGCAGTTCTTC. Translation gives CASSQGDGSYNEQFF.